Below, one T cell receptor (beta chain) is given with its context. Clones were read by immunoSEQ multiplex PCR, and TCRdb kept only the in-frame ones, dropping some. The repertoire holds approximately 6,100 clones, with approximately 31% as singletons. The record originates from a study of T cell clonotyping in hematopoietic cell transplantation. The ends were cut back, 6 bases at V and 10 bases at J, with 16 bases in the middle. The germline V gene encodes CDR1 MGHDK and CDR2 SYGVNS. The CDR3 loop spans 13 amino acids. This clonotype was sampled from a female patient aged 45-60 years who had an allogeneic stem cell transplant from an unrelated donor, so the T cells may come from the graft donor. Some clones in this sample may be carry-over from other donors' samples. The chain combines TRBV25-1 with TRBJ2-1; tentatively, D is TRBD2 (5 bases). The sequences come from peripheral blood mononuclear cells, collected 30 days after allogeneic stem cell transplant. CDR3 region: CASSDTLEGEQFF. The CDR3 nucleotides are TGTGCCAGCAGCGATACACTAGAAGGGGAGCAGTTCTTC.